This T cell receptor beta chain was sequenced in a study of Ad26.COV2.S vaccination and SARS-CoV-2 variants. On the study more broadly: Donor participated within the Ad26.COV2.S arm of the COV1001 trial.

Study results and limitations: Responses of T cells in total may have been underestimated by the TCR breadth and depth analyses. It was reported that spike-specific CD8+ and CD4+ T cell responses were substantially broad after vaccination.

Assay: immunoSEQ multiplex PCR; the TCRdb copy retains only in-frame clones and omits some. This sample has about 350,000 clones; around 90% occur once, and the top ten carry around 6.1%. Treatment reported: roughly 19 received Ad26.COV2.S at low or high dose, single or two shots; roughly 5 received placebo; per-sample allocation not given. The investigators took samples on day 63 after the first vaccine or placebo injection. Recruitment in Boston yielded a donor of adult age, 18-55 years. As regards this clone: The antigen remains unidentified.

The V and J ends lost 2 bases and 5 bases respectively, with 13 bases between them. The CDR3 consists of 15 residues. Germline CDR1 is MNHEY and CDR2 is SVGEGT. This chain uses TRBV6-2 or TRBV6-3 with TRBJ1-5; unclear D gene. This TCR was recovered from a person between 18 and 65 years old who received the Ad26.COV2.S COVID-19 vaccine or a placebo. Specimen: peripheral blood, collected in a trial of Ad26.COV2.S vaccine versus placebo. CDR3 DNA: TGTGCCAGCAGTTACGGGTTTAAGGGTTATCAGCCCCAGCATTTT. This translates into CASSYGFKGYQPQHF.